This T cell receptor (beta chain) is from a study of radiotherapy plus CTLA-4 blockade in lung cancer. Study in general: In about 20% of patients, objective responses were seen; 30% to 35% had disease control.

The V gene's germline CDR1 is SGHRS and CDR2 YFSETQ. The CDR3 totals 12 residues. Trimming left V 5 bases short and J 4 bases short, with 10 bases between. Regarding this clone: Its target is unknown.

Clones were read by immunoSEQ multiplex PCR, and TCRdb kept only the in-frame ones, dropping some. The table records roughly 32,000 clones, 70% of them present only once. CTLA-4 blockade with ipilimumab, together with focal radiation, was given to patients with chemo-refractory metastatic non-small-cell lung cancer. Study-level findings and limits: Best predicting response, reportedly, were early blood T cell clone dynamics, with interferon-beta. Blood TCR clones of tumor origin expanded after radiotherapy plus ipilimumab.

Sequences were derived from peripheral blood, sampled from a patient treated with radiotherapy plus ipilimumab. The source is a human donor with non-small cell lung cancer who had stable disease on radiotherapy plus ipilimumab. The V call is TRBV5-1, the J call TRBJ2-7; D remains ambiguous. CDR3 nucleotides: TGCGCCAGCAGTTATCCCGCGTACGAGCAGTACTTC. Translated, it gives CASSYPAYEQYF.